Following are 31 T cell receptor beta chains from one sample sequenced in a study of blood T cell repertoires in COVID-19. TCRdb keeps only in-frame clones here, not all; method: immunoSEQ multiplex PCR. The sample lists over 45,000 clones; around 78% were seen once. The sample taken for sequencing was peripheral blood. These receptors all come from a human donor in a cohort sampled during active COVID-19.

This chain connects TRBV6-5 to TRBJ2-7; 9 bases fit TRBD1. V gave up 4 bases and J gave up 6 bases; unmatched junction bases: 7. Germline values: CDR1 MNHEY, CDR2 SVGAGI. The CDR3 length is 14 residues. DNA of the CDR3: TGTGCCAGCAGTTCGGGACAGGGCTTGACCGAGCAGTACTTC. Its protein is CASSSGQGLTEQYF.

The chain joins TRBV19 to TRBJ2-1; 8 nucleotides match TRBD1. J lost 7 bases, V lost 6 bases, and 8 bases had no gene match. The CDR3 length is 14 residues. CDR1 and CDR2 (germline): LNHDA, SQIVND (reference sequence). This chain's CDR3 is CASRGQGARNEQFF. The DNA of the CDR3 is TGTGCCAGTAGAGGCCAGGGGGCGCGAAATGAGCAGTTCTTC.

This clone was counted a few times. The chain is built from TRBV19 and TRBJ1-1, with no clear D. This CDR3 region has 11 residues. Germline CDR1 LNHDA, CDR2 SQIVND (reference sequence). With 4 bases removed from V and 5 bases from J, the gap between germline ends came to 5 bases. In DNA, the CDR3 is TGTGCCAGTAGTAGGGCAACTGAAGCTTTCTTT. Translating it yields CASSRATEAFF.

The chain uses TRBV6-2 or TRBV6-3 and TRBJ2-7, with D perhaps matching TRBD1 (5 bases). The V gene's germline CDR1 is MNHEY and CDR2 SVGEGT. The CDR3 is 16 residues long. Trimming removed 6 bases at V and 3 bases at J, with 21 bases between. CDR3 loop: CASSTRQPRLIYEQYF. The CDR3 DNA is TGTGCCAGCAGCACGCGACAGCCAAGATTAATCTACGAGCAGTACTTC.

The CDR3 DNA reads TGTGCCAGCAGCCAAGGCCCGGGACTAGCGGGGCTGTACGAGCAGTACTTC. It yields the protein CASSQGPGLAGLYEQYF. The chain has TRBV3-1 (or the pseudogene TRBV3-2) and TRBJ2-7; 13 bases align to TRBD2. Germline CDR1 reads LGHDT; CDR2 reads YNNKEL (reference sequence). CDR3 length: 17 residues. V lost 1 base, J lost 4 bases, and 7 bases stayed unmatched.

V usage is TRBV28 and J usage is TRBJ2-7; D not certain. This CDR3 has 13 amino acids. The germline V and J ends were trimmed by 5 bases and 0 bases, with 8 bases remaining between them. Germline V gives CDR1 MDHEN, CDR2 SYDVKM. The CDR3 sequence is CASSNPSSYEQYF. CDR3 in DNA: TGTGCCAGCAGTAACCCGAGCTCCTACGAGCAGTACTTC.

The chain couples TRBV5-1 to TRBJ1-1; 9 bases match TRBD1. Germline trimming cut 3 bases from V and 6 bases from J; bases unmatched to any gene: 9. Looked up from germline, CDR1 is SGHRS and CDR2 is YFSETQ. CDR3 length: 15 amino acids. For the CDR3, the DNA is TGCGCCAGCAGCTGGGGACAGGGTTTGGAGTCTGAAGCTTTCTTT. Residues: CASSWGQGLESEAFF.

CDR3 in DNA: TGTGCCAGCAGCTGGAGGGGTGGTAATTCACCCCTCCACTTT. Its translation: CASSWRGGNSPLHF. V usage is TRBV5-8 and J usage is TRBJ1-6; D may be TRBD1 (5 bases). Germline V gene sequence: CDR1 SGHTS, CDR2 YDEGEE. The CDR3 runs 14 residues. Trimming left V 3 bases short and J 6 bases short, with 10 bases between.

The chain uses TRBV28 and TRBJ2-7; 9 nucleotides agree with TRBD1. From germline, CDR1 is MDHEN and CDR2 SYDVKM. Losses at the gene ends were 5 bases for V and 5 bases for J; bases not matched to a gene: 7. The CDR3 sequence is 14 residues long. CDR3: CASSPRDRVNEQYF. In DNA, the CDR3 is TGTGCCAGCAGTCCCCGGGACAGGGTCAACGAGCAGTACTTC.

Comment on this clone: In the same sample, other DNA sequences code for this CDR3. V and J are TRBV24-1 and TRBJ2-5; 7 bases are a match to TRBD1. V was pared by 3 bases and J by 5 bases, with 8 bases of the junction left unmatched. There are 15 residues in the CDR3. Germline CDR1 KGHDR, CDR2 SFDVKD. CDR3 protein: CATSDPRQGRETQYF. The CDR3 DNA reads TGTGCCACCAGTGATCCCCGACAGGGCAGGGAGACCCAGTACTTC.

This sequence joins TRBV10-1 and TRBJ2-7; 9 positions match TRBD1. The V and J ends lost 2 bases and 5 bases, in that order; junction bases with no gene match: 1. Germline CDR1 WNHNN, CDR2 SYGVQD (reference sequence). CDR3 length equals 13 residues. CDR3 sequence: CASSEGTGNEQYF. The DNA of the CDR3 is TGCGCCAGCAGTGAGGGGACAGGGAACGAGCAGTACTTC.

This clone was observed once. CDR3 in amino acids: CASSPGTGVHEQYF. The CDR3 nucleotides read TGTGCCAGCAGCCCCGGGACAGGGGTTCACGAGCAGTACTTC. V is TRBV9 and J is TRBJ2-7, with 10 positions matching TRBD1. With V trimmed by 4 bases and J by 5 bases, 6 bases remained unmatched. The CDR3 runs to 14 residues. Per the germline V gene, CDR1 is SGDLS and CDR2 is YYNGEE.

Written as DNA, the CDR3 is TGTGCCAGCAGTGAGACGGGAAACATTCAGTACTTC. Encoded protein: CASSETGNIQYF. The chain joins TRBV6-1 to TRBJ2-4; D is unresolved. Germline V CDR1 and CDR2: MNHNS, SASEGT. V lost 3 bases and J lost 6, with 6 bases in between. The CDR3 contains 12 residues.

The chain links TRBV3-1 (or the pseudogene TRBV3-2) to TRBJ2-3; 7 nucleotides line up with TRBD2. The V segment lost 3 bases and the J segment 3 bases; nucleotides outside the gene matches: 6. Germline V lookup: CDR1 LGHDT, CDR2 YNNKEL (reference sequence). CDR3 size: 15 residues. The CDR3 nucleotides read TGTGCCAGCAGCCATACCGGGACTACGACAGATACGCAGTATTTT. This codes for CASSHTGTTTDTQYF.

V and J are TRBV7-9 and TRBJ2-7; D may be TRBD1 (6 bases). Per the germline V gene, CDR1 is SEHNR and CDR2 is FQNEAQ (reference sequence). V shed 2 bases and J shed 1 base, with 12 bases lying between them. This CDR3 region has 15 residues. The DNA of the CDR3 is TGTGCCAGCAGCTTAAAAGGACAGTTATCCTACGAGCAGTACTTC. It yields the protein CASSLKGQLSYEQYF. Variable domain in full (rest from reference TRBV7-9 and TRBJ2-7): DTGVSQNPRHKITKRGQNVTFRCDPISEHNRLYWYRQTLGQGPEFLTYFQNEAQLEKSRLLSDRFSAERPKGSFSTLEIQRTEQGDSAMYLCASSLKGQLSYEQYFGPGTRLTVT.

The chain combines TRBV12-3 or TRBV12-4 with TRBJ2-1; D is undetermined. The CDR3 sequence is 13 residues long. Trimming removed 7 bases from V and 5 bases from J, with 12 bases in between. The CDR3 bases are TGTGCCAGCACTTACGGTCAGGACAATGAGCAGTTCTTC. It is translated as CASTYGQDNEQFF.

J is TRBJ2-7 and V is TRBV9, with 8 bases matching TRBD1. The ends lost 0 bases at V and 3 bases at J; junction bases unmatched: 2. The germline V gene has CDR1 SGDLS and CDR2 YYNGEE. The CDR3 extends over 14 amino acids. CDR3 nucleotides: TGTGCCAGCAGCGTAGCCACAGGGGGCTACGAGCAGTACTTC. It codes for CASSVATGGYEQYF.

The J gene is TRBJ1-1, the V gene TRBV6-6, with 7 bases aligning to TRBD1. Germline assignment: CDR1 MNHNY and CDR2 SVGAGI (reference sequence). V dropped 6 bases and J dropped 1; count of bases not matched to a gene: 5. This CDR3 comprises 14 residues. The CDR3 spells CASSPRQGNTEAFF. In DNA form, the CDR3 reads TGTGCCAGCAGCCCCCGACAGGGGAACACTGAAGCTTTCTTT.

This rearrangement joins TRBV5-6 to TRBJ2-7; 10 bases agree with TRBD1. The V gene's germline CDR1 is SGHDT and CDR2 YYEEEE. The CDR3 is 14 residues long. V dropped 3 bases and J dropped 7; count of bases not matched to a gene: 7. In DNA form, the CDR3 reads TGTGCCAGCAGCTCGACCGGGACAGGGGTTGAGCAGTACTTC. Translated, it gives CASSSTGTGVEQYF.

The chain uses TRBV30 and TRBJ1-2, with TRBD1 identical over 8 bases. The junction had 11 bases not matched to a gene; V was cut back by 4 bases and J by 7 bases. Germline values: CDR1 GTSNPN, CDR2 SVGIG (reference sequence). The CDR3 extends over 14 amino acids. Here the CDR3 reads CAWISGGAMSGYTF. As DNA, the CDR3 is TGTGCCTGGATCTCAGGGGGCGCAATGAGTGGCTACACCTTC. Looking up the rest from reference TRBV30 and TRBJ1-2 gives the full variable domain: SQTIHQWPATLVQPVGSPLSLECTVEGTSNPNLYWYRQAAGRGLQLLFYSVGIGQISSEVPQNLSASRPQDRQFILSSKKLLLSDSGFYLCAWISGGAMSGYTFGSGTRLTVV.

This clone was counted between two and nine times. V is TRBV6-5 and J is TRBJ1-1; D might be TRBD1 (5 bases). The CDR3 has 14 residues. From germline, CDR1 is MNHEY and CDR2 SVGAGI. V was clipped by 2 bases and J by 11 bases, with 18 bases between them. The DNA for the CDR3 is TGTGCCAGCAGTTACGAGCGGGACCCTATAGAGGCTTTCTTT. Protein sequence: CASSYERDPIEAFF.

The CDR3 DNA reads as TGTGCCAGCAGCCAAGCCGACCGGGGGGGAGGGGGTTGTAGCTCTGGGGCCAACGTCCTGACTTTC. Translation gives CASSQADRGGGGCSSGANVLTF. The V and J genes are TRBV3-1 (or the pseudogene TRBV3-2) and TRBJ2-6; 8 positions match TRBD2. V lost 1 base to trimming and J lost 0 bases; unmatched junction nucleotides: 17. CDR1 is LGHDT and CDR2 is YNNKEL in the germline V gene (reference sequence). This CDR3 comprises 22 residues.

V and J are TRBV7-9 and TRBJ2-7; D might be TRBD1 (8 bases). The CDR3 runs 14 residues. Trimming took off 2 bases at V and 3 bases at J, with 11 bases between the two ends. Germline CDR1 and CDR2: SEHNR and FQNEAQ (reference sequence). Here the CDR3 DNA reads TGTGCCAGCAGCTTAAACAGGGGGGGCTACGAGCAGTACTTC. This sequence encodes CASSLNRGGYEQYF.

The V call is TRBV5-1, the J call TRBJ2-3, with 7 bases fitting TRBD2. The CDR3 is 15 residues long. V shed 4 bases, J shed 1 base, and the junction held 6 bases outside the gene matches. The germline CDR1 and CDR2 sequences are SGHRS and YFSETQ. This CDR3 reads CASSIGLGGTDTQYF. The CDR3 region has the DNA TGCGCCAGCAGCATCGGACTAGGGGGCACAGATACGCAGTATTTT.

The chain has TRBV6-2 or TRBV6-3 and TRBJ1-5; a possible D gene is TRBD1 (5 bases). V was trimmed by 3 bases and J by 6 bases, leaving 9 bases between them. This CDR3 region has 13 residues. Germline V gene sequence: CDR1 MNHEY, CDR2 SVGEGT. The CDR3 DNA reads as TGTGCCAGCAGTTATCCAGGGATTCAGCCCCAGCATTTT. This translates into CASSYPGIQPQHF.

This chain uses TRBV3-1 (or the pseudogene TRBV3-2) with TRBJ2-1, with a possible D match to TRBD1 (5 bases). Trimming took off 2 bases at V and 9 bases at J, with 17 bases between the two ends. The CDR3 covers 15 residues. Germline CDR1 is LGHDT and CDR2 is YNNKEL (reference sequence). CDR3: CASSQPEVGAGEQFF. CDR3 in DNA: TGTGCCAGCAGCCAACCTGAGGTTGGGGCCGGTGAGCAGTTCTTC.

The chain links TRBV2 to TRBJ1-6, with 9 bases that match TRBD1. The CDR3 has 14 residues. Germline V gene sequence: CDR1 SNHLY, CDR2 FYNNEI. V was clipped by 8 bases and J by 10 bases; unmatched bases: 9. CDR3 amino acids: CASFRDRVDSPLHF. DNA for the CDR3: TGTGCCAGCTTCCGGGACAGGGTAGACTCACCCCTCCACTTT.

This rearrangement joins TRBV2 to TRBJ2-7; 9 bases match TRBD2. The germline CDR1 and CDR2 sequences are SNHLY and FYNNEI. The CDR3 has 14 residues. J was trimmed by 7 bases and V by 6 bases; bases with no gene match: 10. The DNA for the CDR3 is TGTGCCAGCAGGGGACTAGCTTCAAAGGGGGAGCAGTACTTC. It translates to CASRGLASKGEQYF.

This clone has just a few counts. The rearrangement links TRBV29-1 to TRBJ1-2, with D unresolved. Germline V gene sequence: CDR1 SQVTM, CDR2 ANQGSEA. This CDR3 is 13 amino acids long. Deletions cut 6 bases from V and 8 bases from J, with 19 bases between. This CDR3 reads CSVSPPGARGYTF. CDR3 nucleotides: TGCAGCGTCTCTCCCCCGGGAGCCCGGGGCTACACCTTC.

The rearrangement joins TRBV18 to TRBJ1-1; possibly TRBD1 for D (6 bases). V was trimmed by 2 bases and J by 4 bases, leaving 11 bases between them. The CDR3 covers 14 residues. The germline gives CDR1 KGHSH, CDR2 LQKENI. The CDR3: CASSPKGGRTEAFF. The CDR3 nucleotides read TGTGCCAGCTCACCAAAGGGGGGGCGCACTGAAGCTTTCTTT.

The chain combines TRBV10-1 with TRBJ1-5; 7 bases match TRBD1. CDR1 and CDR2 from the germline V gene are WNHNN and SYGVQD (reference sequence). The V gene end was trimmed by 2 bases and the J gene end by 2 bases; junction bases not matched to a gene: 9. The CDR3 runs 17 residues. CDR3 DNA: TGCGCCAGCAGTGAGGGTCACGTGGGGACAGGCAATCAGCCCCAGCATTTT. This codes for CASSEGHVGTGNQPQHF.